This T cell receptor beta chain was identified in a study of CD8+ T cells in alopecia areata. Study outcomes and limitations: Normal skin's resident alphabeta T cells are also sequenced in scalp samples. Clonality exceeded that of normal scalp in lesional scalp, most notably in alopecia totalis/universalis. Between patients, shared TCR sequences were less clear than in mice. This was possibly due in part to HLA diversity in the patient population.

Researchers picked out CD4+ and CD8+ T cells from PBMCs by sorting. The CDR3 has 14 residues. Germline values: CDR1 SGHRS, CDR2 YFSETQ. V gave up 4 bases and J gave up 1 base, with 11 bases separating them. Sequencing relied on a cDNA template that was reverse transcribed from extracted RNA. The assay was immunoSEQ multiplex PCR, and TCRdb's table has in-frame clones only and misses some. Among approximately 150,000 clones listed, 50% to 65% were seen once. A few counts support this clone. Its antigen is still unknown. This receptor was taken from a human donor in good health. What was sequenced was CD4+ T cells sorted from blood. V gene TRBV5-1 combines with J gene TRBJ1-1; TRBD1 might be the D (5 bases). CDR3 coding DNA: TGCGCCAGCAGCATAGGGGACGGGAACACTGAAGCTTTCTTT. Residues: CASSIGDGNTEAFF.